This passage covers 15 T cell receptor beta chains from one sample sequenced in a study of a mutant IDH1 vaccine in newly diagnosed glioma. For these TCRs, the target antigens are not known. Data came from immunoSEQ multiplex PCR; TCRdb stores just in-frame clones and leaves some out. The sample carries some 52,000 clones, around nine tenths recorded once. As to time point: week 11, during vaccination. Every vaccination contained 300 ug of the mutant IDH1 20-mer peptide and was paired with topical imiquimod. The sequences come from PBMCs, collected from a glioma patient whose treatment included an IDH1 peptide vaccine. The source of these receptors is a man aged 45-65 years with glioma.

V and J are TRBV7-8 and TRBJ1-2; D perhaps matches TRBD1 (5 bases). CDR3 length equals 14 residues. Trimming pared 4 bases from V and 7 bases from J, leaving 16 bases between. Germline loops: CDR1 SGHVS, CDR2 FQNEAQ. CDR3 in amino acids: CASSWTRGTGGYTF. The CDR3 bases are TGTGCCAGCAGCTGGACGCGGGGGACGGGTGGCTACACCTTC.

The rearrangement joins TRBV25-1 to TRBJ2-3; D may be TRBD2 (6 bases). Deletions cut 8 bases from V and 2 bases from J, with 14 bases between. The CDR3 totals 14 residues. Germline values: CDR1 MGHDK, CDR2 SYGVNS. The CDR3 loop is CASSREGLTDTQYF. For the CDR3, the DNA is TGTGCCAGCTCTCGAGAGGGACTCACAGATACGCAGTATTTT. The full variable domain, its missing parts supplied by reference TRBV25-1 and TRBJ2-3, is EADIYQTPRYLVIGTGKKITLECSQTMGHDKMYWYQQDPGMELHLIHYSYGVNSTEKGDLSSESTVSRIRTEHFPLTLESARPSHTSQYLCASSREGLTDTQYFGPGTRLTVL.

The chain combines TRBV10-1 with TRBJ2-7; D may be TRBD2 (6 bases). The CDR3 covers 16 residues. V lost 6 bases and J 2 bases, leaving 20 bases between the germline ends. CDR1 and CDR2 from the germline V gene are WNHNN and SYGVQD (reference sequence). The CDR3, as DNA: TGCGCCAGCAGACCCAACTTGTACGGGGGTACCTACGAGCAGTACTTC. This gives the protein CASRPNLYGGTYEQYF.

The CDR3 coding sequence is TGTGCCAGCAGCCCCCGGACCGAGACCTACGAGCAGTACTTC. Protein: CASSPRTETYEQYF. The chain uses TRBV7-6 and TRBJ2-7; D remains unclear. The CDR3 has 14 residues. Germline V lookup: CDR1 SGHVS, CDR2 FNYEAQ. Trimming stripped 5 bases from V and 2 bases from J, with 13 bases between.

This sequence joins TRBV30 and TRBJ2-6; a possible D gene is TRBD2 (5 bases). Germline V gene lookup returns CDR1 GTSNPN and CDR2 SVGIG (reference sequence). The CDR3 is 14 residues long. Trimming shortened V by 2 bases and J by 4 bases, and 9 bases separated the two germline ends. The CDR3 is CAWSMDWGANVLTF. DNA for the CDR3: TGTGCCTGGAGTATGGACTGGGGGGCCAACGTCCTGACTTTC. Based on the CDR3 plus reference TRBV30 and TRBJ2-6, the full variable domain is SQTIHQWPATLVQPVGSPLSLECTVEGTSNPNLYWYRQAAGRGLQLLFYSVGIGQISSEVPQNLSASRPQDRQFILSSKKLLLSDSGFYLCAWSMDWGANVLTFGAGSRLTVL.

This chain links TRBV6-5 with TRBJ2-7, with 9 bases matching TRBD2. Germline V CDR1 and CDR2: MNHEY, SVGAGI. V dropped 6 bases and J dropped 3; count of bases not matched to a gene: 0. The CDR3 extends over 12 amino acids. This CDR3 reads CASRTSGYEQYF. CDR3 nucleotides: TGTGCCAGCAGGACTAGCGGCTACGAGCAGTACTTC.

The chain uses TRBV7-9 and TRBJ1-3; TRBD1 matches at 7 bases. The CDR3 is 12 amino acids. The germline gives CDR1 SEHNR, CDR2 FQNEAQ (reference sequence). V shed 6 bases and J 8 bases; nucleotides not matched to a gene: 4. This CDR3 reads CASSTQGDTIYF. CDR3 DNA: TGTGCCAGCAGTACTCAGGGGGACACCATATATTTT.

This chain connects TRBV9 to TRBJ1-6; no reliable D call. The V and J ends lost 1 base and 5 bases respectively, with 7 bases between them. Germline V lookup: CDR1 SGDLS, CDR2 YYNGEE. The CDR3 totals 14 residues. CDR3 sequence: CASSVRQDNSPLHF. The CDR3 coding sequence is TGTGCCAGCAGCGTACGGCAGGATAATTCACCCCTCCACTTT.

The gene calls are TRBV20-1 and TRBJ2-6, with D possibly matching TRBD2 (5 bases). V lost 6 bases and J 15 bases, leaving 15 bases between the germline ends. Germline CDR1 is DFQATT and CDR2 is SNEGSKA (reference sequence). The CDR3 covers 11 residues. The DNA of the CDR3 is TGCAGTGCATCACGGGGTTTGCGCCTGACTTTC. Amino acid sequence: CSASRGLRLTF.

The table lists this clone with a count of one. The CDR3 coding sequence is TGTGCCAGCAGCTTAGGTAGGGGGCCTGAAGCTTTCTTT. It codes for CASSLGRGPEAFF. The chain recombines TRBV11-2 with TRBJ1-1; 7 bases are a match to TRBD1. The CDR3 extends over 13 amino acids. The V and J ends lost 1 base and 6 bases, in that order; junction bases with no gene match: 2. Germline V lookup: CDR1 SGHAT, CDR2 FQNNGV.

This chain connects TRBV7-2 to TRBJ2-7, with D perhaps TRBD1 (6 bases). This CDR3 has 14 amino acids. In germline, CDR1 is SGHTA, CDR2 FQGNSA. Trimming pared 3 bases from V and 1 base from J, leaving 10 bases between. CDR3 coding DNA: TGTGCCAGCAGCTTGGGGGCGGGTTCCTACGAGCAGTACTTC. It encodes CASSLGAGSYEQYF.

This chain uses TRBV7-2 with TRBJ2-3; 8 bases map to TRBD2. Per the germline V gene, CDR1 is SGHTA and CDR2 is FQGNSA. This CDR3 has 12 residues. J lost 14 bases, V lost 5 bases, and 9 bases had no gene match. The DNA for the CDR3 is TGTGCCAGCAGCAAGACTAGCGACGGCCGGTATTTT. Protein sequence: CASSKTSDGRYF.

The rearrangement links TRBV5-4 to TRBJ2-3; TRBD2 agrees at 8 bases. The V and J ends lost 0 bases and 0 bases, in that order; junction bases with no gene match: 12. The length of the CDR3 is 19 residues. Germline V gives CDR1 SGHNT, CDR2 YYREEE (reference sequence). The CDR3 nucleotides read TGTGCCAGCAGCTTGGTTCGTGGCGGGGGGTCCCCTAGCACAGATACGCAGTATTTT. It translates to CASSLVRGGGSPSTDTQYF.

CDR3 amino acids: CASSETGQNTGELFF. The CDR3 coding sequence is TGTGCCAGCAGTGAGACAGGCCAGAACACCGGGGAGCTGTTTTTT. This rearrangement joins TRBV2 to TRBJ2-2; a possible D gene is TRBD1 (6 bases). This CDR3 is 15 amino acids long. Germline-derived CDR1 and CDR2 are SNHLY and FYNNEI. V dropped 3 bases and J dropped 1 base, with 9 bases sitting between them.

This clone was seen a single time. DNA of the CDR3: TGTGCCAGCAGCGTAGAGGGCCGACAGGGAGGGAAAACTGAAGCTTTCTTT. Its translation: CASSVEGRQGGKTEAFF. The chain combines TRBV9 with TRBJ1-1, with 7 bases lining up with TRBD1. This CDR3 spans 17 amino acids. CDR1 is SGDLS, CDR2 YYNGEE, per germline. Losses at the gene ends were 0 bases for V and 5 bases for J; bases not matched to a gene: 13.